This record looks at one TCR beta chain sequence and its context. The sample's treatment: around 19 received Ad26.COV2.S at low or high dose, single or two shots; roughly 5 received placebo; per-sample allocation not given. Sample collection was performed on day 63 after the first vaccine or placebo injection. The data were taken from a study of Ad26.COV2.S vaccination and SARS-CoV-2 variants. Profiling relied on immunoSEQ multiplex PCR, and the TCRdb table lists in-frame clones only, not all of them. In the table there are hundreds of thousands of clones, around 89% of which are singletons. The trim removed 2 bases at V and 3 bases at J, leaving 8 bases unmatched. From germline, CDR1 is LNHNV and CDR2 YYDKDF (reference sequence). The length of the CDR3 is 17 residues.

This chain links TRBV15 with TRBJ1-3; 9 bases fit TRBD1. The source is a person aged 18-65 years who received the Ad26.COV2.S COVID-19 vaccine or a placebo. Sequences were derived from peripheral blood, sampled in a trial of Ad26.COV2.S vaccine versus placebo. In nucleotides, the CDR3 is TGTGCCACCAGCAGAAATAACAGGGGGCGCAATGGAAACACCATATATTTT. Translating gives CATSRNNRGRNGNTIYF.